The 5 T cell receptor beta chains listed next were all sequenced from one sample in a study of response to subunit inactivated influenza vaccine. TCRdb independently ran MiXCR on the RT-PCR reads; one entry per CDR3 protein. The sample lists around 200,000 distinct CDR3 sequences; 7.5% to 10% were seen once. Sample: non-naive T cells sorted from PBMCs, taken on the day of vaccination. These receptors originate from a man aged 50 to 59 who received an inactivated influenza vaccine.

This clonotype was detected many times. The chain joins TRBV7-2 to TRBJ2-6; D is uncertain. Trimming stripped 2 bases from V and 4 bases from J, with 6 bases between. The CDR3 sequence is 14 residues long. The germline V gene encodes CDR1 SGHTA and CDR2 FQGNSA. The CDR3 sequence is CASSLSSGANVLTF. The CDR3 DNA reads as TGTGCCAGCAGCTTAAGTTCAGGGGCCAACGTCCTGACTTTC.

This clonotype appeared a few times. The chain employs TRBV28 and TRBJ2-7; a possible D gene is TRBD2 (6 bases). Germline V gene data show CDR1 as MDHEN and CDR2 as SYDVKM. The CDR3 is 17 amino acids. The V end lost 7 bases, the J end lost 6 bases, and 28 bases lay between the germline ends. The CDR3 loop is CASIGARELRSRGEQYF. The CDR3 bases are TGTGCCAGCATTGGGGCTCGGGAGCTGCGGTCCAGAGGCGAGCAGTACTTC.

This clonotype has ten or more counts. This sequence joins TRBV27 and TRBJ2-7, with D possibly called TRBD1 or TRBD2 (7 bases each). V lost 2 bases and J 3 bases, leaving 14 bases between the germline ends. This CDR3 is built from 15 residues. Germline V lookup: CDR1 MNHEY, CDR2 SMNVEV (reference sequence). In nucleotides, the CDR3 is TGTGCCAGCAGTTTAGGGGGAGGGGGCCTCTACGAGCAGTACTTC. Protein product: CASSLGGGGLYEQYF.

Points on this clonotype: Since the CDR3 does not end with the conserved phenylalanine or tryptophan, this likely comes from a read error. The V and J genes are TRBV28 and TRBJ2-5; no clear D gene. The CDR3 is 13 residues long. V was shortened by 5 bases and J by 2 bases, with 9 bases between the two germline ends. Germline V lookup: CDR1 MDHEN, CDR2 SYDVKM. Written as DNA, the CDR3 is TGTGCCAGCAGTCGAAACCTTCAAGAGACCCAGTACGTC. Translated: CASSRNLQETQYV.

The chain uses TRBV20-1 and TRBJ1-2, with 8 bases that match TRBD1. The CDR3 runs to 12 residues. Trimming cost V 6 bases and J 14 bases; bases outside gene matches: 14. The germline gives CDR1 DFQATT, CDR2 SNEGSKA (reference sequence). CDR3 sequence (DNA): TGCAGTGCCAGTCTAGGACAGGGACCTATAACCTTC. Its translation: CSASLGQGPITF.